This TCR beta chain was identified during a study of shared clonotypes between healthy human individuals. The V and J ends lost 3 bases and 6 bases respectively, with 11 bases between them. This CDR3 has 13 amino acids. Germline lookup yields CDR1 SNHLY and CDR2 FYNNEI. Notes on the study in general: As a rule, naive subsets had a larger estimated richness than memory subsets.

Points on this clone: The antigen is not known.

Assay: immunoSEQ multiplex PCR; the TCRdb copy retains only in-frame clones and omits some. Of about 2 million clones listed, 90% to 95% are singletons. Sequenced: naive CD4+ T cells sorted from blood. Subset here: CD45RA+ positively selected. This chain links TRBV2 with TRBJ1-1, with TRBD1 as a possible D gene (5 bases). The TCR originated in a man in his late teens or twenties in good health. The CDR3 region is CASSDGAVAEAFF. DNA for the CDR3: TGTGCCAGCAGTGACGGGGCTGTGGCTGAAGCTTTCTTT.